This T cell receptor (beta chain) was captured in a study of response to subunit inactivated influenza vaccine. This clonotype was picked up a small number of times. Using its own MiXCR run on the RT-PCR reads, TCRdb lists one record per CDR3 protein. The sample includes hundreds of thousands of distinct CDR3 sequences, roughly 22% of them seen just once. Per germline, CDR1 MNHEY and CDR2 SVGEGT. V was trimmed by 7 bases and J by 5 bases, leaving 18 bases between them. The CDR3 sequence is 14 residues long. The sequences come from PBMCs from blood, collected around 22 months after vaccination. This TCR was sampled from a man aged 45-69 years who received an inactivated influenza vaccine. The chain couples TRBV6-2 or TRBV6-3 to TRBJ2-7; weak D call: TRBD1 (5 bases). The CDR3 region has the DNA TGTGCCAGCATGTTATCCCCCAGGGTCCACGAGCAGTACTTC. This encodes CASMLSPRVHEQYF.